The present TCR beta chain was sequenced within a study of blood T cell repertoires in COVID-19. Across the study: Sources were T cells, B-cell-depleted T cells, or PBMCs; the material itself was cDNA or gDNA.

CDR3 length equals 14 residues. Germline V CDR1 and CDR2: KGHDR, SFDVKD. J lost 4 bases, V lost 3 bases, and 2 bases had no gene match. Original processing notes: By means of reference gene primer amplification, nucleated cell counts were estimated. Data came from immunoSEQ multiplex PCR; TCRdb stores just in-frame clones and leaves some out. V, J and clone size are those of that table, while D and trimming were read from the DNA. The data hold fewer than 200,000 clones, with 70% to 90% observed a single time. In Seattle, patients joined the study during active infection and were tracked longitudinally.

The rearrangement uses TRBV24-1 and TRBJ2-3; TRBD1 agrees at 8 bases. The source is a woman older than 75 with COVID-19, enrolled during active disease. Sequenced material: peripheral blood. The CDR3 spells CATSDQGASDTQYF. As DNA, the CDR3 is TGTGCCACCAGTGATCAGGGGGCTTCAGATACGCAGTATTTT.